These 6 T cell receptor beta chains were sequenced from one sample in a study of cytomegalovirus exposure and HLA in healthy donors. Primers for the PCR totalled 60 Vbeta and 13 Jbeta. Clones were sequenced by immunoSEQ multiplex PCR, and TCRdb holds only the in-frame ones, with some missing. The data show 84,000 or so clones, under 85% seen once. Sequencing input: PBMCs. The receptors here all came from a male donor in good health and CMV-seronegative.

The chain has TRBV10-3 and TRBJ2-7; 9 bases match TRBD2. The J segment lost 7 bases and the V segment lost 0 bases, leaving 7 bases of the junction unmatched. The germline V gene has CDR1 ENHRY and CDR2 SYGVKD. The CDR3 runs to 15 residues. CDR3 sequence reads: CAISESAGGPGEQYF. The CDR3 DNA sequence: TGTGCCATCAGTGAGTCGGCGGGAGGGCCGGGTGAGCAGTACTTC.

The V and J genes are TRBV6-5 and TRBJ1-1; D unresolved. Trimming shortened V by 7 bases and J by 0 bases, and 9 bases separated the two germline ends. Germline CDR1 is MNHEY and CDR2 is SVGAGI. The CDR3 has 13 residues. This chain's CDR3 is CASNPGMNTEAFF. The CDR3 nucleotides read TGTGCCAGCAATCCCGGTATGAACACTGAAGCTTTCTTT.

The gene calls are TRBV28 and TRBJ1-1, with TRBD1 identical over 10 bases. The CDR3 extends over 15 amino acids. J gave up 1 base and V 7 bases, and 6 bases lay outside the gene matches. Germline V gives CDR1 MDHEN, CDR2 SYDVKM. DNA for the CDR3: TGTGCCAGCATAGTAGGACAGGGGGGGAACACTGAAGCTTTCTTT. Translation gives CASIVGQGGNTEAFF.

This sequence joins TRBV6-1 and TRBJ2-7; tentatively, D is TRBD1 (5 bases). The CDR3 has 16 residues. The V and J ends lost 3 bases and 1 base respectively, with 16 bases between them. The germline V gene encodes CDR1 MNHNS and CDR2 SASEGT. Here the CDR3 DNA reads TGTGCCAGCAGTGATCAGTCGAGTAGGGGATCCTACGAGCAGTACTTC. It translates to CASSDQSSRGSYEQYF.

J is TRBJ2-3 and V is TRBV7-2, with 14 bases identical to TRBD2. This CDR3 has 18 residues. CDR1 is SGHTA, CDR2 FQGNSA, per germline. Trimming removed 1 base from V and 3 bases from J; junction bases left unmatched: 6. CDR3: CASSLGLAGGPVTDTQYF. CDR3 DNA: TGTGCCAGCAGCTTAGGACTAGCGGGGGGGCCAGTAACAGATACGCAGTATTTT.

V and J are TRBV6-5 and TRBJ1-1; TRBD1 matches at 7 bases. J lost 7 bases, V lost 4 bases, and 6 bases had no gene match. The CDR3 has 13 amino acids. Germline V gene lookup returns CDR1 MNHEY and CDR2 SVGAGI. This chain's CDR3 is CASSWTGALEAFF. The CDR3 region has the DNA TGTGCCAGCAGTTGGACAGGAGCGCTTGAAGCTTTCTTT.